Only a few counts were recorded for the clone carrying this T cell receptor (beta chain). Its antigen is currently unknown. This sample was included in a study of shared clonotypes between healthy human individuals. Study-wide points: Naive subsets generally had larger estimated richness than memory subsets.

In the sorted-subset replicate PCRs, 150 to 200 ng DNA, roughly 30,000 T cell genomes, was used. Profiled with immunoSEQ multiplex PCR; TCRdb holds only in-frame clones, not every one. Of fewer than 3 million clones in the sample, about 90% were seen once. Partitioning of CD4+ cells yielded a CD45RA+ naive subset and a CD45RA-negative memory subset. The V gene's germline CDR1 is MDHEN and CDR2 SYDVKM. V dropped 6 bases and J dropped 4 bases, with 15 bases sitting between them. The CDR3 runs to 14 residues. Sequenced material: naive CD4+ T cells from PBMCs. The subset was: CD45RA+ positively selected. V gene TRBV28 combines with J gene TRBJ1-1, with D possibly TRBD1 on 5 matching bases. The source of this sequence is a man aged 18 to 35 in good health. Some clones in this sample may be carry-over from other donors' samples. The CDR3 DNA follows: TGTGCCAGCAGCGCCCTGTGGGGGATCACTGAAGCTTTCTTT. Translation: CASSALWGITEAFF.